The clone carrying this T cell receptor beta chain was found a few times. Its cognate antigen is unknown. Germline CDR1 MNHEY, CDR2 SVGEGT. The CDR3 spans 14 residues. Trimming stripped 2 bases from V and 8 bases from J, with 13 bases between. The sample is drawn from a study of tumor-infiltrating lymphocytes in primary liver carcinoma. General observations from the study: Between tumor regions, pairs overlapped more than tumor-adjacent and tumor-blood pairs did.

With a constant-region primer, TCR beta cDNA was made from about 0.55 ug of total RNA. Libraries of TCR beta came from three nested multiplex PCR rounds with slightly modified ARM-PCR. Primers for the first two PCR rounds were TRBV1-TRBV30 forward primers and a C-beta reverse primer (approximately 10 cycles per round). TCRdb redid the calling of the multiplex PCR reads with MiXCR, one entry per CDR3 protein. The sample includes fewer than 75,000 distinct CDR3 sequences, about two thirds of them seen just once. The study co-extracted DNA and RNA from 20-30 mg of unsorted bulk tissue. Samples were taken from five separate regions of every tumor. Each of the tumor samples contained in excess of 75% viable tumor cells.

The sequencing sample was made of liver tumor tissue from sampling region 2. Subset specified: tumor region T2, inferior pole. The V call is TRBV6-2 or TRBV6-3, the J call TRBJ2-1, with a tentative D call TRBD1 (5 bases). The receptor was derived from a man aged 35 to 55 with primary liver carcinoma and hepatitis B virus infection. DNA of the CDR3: TGTGCCAGCAGTTACGCTACAGGATCGGATGAGCAGTTCTTC. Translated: CASSYATGSDEQFF.